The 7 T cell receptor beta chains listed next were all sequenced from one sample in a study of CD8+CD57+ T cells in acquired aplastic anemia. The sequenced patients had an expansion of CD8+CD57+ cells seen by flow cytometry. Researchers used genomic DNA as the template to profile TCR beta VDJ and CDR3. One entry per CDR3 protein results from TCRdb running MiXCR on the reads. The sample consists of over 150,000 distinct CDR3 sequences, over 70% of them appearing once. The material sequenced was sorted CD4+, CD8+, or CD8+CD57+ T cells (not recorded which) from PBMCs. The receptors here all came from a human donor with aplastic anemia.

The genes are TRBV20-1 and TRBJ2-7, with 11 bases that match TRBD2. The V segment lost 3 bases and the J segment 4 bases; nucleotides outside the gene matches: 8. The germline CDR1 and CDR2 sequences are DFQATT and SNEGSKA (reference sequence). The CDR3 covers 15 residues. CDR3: CSASYSGRASYEQYF. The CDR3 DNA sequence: TGCAGTGCTAGCTATAGCGGGAGGGCATCATACGAGCAGTACTTC.

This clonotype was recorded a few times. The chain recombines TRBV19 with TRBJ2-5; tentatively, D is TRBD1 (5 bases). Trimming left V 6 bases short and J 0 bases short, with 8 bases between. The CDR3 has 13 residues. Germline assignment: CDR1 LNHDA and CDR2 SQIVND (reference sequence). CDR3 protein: CASSDSYQETQYF. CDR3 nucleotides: TGTGCCAGTAGCGACAGCTACCAAGAGACCCAGTACTTC.

CDR3 sequence reads: CASSILAVETYEQYF. The CDR3 DNA reads as TGTGCCAGTAGCATACTAGCGGTGGAAACCTACGAGCAGTACTTC. The gene calls are TRBV19 and TRBJ2-7, with 8 bases lining up with TRBD2. With 6 bases clipped from V and 2 bases from J, the junction kept 9 bases outside the gene matches. Per germline, CDR1 LNHDA and CDR2 SQIVND (reference sequence). This CDR3 comprises 15 residues.

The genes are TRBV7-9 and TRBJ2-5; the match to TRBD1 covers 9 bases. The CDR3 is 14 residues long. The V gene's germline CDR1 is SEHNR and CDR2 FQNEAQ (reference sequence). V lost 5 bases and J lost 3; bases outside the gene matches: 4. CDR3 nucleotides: TGTGCCAGCAGCCCCCGGACAGGGGAAGAGACCCAGTACTTC. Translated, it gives CASSPRTGEETQYF.

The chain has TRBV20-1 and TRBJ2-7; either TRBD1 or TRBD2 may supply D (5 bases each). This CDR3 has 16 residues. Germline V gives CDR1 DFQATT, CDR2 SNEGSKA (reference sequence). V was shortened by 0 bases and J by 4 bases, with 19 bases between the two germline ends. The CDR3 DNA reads TGCAGTGCTAGAGATATCAACCGGGACGTCGCGTACGAGCAGTACTTC. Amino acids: CSARDINRDVAYEQYF.

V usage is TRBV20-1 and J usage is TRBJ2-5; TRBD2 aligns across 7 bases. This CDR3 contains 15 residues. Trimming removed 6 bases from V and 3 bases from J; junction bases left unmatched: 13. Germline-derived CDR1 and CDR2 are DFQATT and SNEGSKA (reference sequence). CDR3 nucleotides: TGCAGTGCGCCGCTAGGCGGGAGCGAGGAAGAGACCCAGTACTTC. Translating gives CSAPLGGSEEETQYF.

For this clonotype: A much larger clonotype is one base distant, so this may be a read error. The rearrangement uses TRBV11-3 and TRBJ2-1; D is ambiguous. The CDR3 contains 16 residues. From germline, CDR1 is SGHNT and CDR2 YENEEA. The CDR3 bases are TGTGCCAGCAGCCCTATAGCCGGAAGCTCCTACGATGAGCAGTTCTTC. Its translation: CASSPIAGSSYDEQFF.